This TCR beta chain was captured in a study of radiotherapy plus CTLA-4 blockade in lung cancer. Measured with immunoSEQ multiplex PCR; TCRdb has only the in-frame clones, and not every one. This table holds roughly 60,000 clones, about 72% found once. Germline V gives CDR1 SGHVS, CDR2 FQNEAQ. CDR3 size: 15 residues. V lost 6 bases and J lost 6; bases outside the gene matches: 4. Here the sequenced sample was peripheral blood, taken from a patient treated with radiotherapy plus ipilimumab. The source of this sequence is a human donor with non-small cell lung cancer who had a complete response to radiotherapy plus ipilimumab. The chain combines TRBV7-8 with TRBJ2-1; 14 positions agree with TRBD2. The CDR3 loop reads CASRSGLAGVNEQFF. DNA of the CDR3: TGTGCCAGCAGGTCGGGACTAGCGGGAGTCAATGAGCAGTTCTTC.